A selection of T cell receptor beta chains follows, all from one sample in a study of spatial heterogeneity in lung cancer. From the 5' RACE reads, TCRdb called clonotypes with MiXCR, one entry per CDR3 protein. The table includes roughly 29,000 distinct CDR3 sequences, about 5.3% detected once. This material consisted of PBMCs, taken at follow-up. The receptors were gathered from a female donor with early-stage non-small cell lung cancer. CDR3s include the opening cysteine and the closing phenylalanine or tryptophan. A D gene is named only where the DNA matches it firmly. Some rows mark clone size as missing; the rest say once, few, many or name a class of expanded clone.

clone size	V gene	D gene	J gene	CDR3 DNA	CDR3 protein
many	TRBV7-2	TRBD1	TRBJ2-4	TGTGCCAGCAGCCCACGGGGACAGGGGAGAAACATTCAGTACTTC	CASSPRGQGRNIQYF
many	TRBV20-1	-	TRBJ2-1	TGCAGTCCCTATCGTTCGGGGGGCGCAAGGAATGAGCAGTTCTTC	CSPYRSGGARNEQFF
many	TRBV6-2/TRBV6-3	-	TRBJ2-1	TGTGCCAGCAGTTGGGGTTATACAAACAATGAGCAGTTCTTC	CASSWGYTNNEQFF
many	TRBV9	-	TRBJ2-5	TGTGCCAGCAGCGAGAGGGGGGCCGGGCAAGAGACCCAGTACTTC	CASSERGAGQETQYF
few	TRBV6-5	TRBD1	TRBJ2-5	TGTGCCAGCAGTTACACAACCGGGACAGGGAGGGAGACCCAGTACTTC	CASSYTTGTGRETQYF
many	TRBV28	-	TRBJ2-1	TGTGCCACCGATTTGGGGGCTGGGAATGAGCAGTTCTTC	CATDLGAGNEQFF
-	TRBV4-1	-	TRBJ1-1	TGCGCCAGCAGCCAAGGACAGTTGAACACTGAAGCTTTCTTT	CASSQGQLNTEAFF
many	TRBV20-1	-	TRBJ1-1	TGCAGTGCTAGGGAACTTAACACTGAAGCTTTCTTT	CSARELNTEAFF
many	TRBV5-4	TRBD1	TRBJ1-2	TGTGCCAGCAGCTTGGAGAGAGGACAGGGGACTTACTATGGCTACACCTTC	CASSLERGQGTYYGYTF
many	TRBV7-2	-	TRBJ2-3	TGTGCCACCCGTCGGGCTAGATCCGGCACAGATACGCAGTATTTT	CATRRARSGTDTQYF
many	TRBV20-1	-	TRBJ1-6	TGCAGTGCTAGAGATGGGGCAGGGGACTATAATTCACCCCTCCACTTT	CSARDGAGDYNSPLHF
many	TRBV6-5	-	TRBJ1-2	TGTGCCAGCCGAAAGCGGGGATACGGCTACACCTTC	CASRKRGYGYTF
many	TRBV5-1	-	TRBJ1-5	TGCGCCACCCCGGGACTCTTTAGCAATCAGCCCCAGCATTTT	CATPGLFSNQPQHF